The sequence of this T cell receptor beta chain was determined in a study of shared T cell receptors in the human thymus. This CDR3 has 12 amino acids. Between the trimmed V and J ends, which lost 0 bases and 6 bases, there was a span of 8 bases. Germline lookup yields CDR1 GTSNPN and CDR2 SVGIG (reference sequence). Assay used: immunoSEQ multiplex PCR; TCRdb lists only in-frame clones, some missing. The sample has over 650,000 clones, around 87% seen once. This clone was seen a single time. This sample was also put to use in a study of human thymus T cells. From that study: Resections from corrective heart surgery supplied the thymus tissue. An apparent bias in V and J gene usage was seen in thymic and blood repertoires.

Sequenced: thymocytes. The TCR comes from a boy in the first two years of life with a congenital heart defect. The rearrangement uses TRBV30 and TRBJ1-2, with a possible D match to TRBD1 (5 bases). CDR3 coding DNA: TGTGCCTGGAGTGTTGGGGCAAATGGCTACACCTTC. Translation gives CAWSVGANGYTF.